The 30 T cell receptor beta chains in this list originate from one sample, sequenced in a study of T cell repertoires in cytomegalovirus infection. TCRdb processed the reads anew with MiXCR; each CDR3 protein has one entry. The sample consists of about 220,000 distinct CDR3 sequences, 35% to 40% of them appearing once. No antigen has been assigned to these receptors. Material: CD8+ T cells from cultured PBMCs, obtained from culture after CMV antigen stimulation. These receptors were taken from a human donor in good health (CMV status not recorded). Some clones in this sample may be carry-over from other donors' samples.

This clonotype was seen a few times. CDR3: CASSPRADNTDTQYF. CDR3 nucleotides: TGTGCCAGCAGCCCCCGGGCGGACAACACAGATACGCAGTATTTT. This sequence joins TRBV7-6 and TRBJ2-3; D perhaps matches TRBD1 (5 bases). V shed 5 bases and J shed 2 bases, with 14 bases lying between them. The germline CDR1 and CDR2 sequences are SGHVS and FNYEAQ. The CDR3 spans 15 residues.

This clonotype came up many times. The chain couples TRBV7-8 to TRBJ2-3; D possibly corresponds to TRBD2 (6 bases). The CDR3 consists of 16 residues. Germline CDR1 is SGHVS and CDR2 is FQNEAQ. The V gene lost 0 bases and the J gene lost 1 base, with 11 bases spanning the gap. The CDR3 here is CASSLAGGGGTDTQYF. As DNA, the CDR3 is TGTGCCAGCAGCTTAGCCGGGGGTGGAGGCACAGATACGCAGTATTTT.

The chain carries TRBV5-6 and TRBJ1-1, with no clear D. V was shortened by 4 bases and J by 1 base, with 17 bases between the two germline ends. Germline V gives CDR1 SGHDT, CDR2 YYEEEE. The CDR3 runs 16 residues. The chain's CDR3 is CASSPPPPLGNTEAFF. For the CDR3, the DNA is TGTGCCAGCAGCCCCCCGCCCCCCCTGGGGAACACTGAAGCTTTCTTT. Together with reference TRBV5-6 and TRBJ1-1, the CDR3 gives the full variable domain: DAGVTQSPTHLIKTRGQQVTLRCSPKSGHDTVSWYQQALGQGPQFIFQYYEEEERQRGNFPDRFSGHQFPNYSSELNVNALLLGDSALYLCASSPPPPLGNTEAFFGQGTRLTVV.

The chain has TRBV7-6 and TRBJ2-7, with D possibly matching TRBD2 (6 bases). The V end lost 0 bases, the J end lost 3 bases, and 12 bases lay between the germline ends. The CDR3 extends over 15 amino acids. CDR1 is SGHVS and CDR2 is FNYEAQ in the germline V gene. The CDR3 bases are TGTGCCAGCAGCTTAGCGCTAGGGAGGAGCTACGAGCAGTACTTC. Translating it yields CASSLALGRSYEQYF.

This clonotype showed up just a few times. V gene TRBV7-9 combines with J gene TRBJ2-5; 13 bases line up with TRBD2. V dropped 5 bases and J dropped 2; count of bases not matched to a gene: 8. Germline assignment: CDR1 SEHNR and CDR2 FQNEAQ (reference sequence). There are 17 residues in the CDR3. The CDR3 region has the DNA TGTGCCAGCAGCCCCGGGACTAGCGGGGCGGAACAAGAGACCCAGTACTTC. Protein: CASSPGTSGAEQETQYF.

The CDR3 DNA is TGTGCCAGCAGTCAACTGACAGGGTCCGACACTGAAGCTTTCTTT. Its translation is CASSQLTGSDTEAFF. V usage is TRBV27 and J usage is TRBJ1-1, with 7 bases identical to TRBD1. Germline assignment: CDR1 MNHEY and CDR2 SMNVEV (reference sequence). This CDR3 spans 15 amino acids. Unmatched junction bases numbered 9, after V lost 5 bases and J lost 3 bases.

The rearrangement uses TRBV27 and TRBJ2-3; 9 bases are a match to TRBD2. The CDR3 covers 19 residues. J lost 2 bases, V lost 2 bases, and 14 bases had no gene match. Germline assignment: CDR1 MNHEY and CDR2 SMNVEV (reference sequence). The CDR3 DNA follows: TGTGCCAGCAGTTTAGGGGCTAGCGGGACCTACTACCACACAGATACGCAGTATTTT. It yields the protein CASSLGASGTYYHTDTQYF.

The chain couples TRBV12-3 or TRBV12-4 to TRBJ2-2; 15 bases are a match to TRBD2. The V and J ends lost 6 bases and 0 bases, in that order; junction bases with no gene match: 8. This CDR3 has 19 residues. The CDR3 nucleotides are TGTGCCAGCAGGCCAGGGACTAGCGGGGGGTTCGCGAACACCGGGGAGCTGTTTTTT. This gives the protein CASRPGTSGGFANTGELFF.

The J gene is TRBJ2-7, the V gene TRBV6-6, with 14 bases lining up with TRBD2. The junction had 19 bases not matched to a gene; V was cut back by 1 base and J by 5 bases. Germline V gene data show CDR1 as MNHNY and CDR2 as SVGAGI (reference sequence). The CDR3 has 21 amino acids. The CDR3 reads CASSYLSSWGLAGEVSDEQYF. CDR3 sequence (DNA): TGTGCCAGCAGTTACTTGTCGAGTTGGGGACTAGCGGGAGAAGTAAGTGACGAGCAGTACTTC.

CDR3 loop: CASSYEKNTGELFF. DNA of the CDR3: TGTGCCAGCAGTTACGAGAAGAACACCGGGGAGCTGTTTTTT. The rearrangement uses TRBV6-5 and TRBJ2-2; no definite D call. Looked up from germline, CDR1 is MNHEY and CDR2 is SVGAGI. The CDR3 totals 14 residues. V shed 2 bases and J shed 1 base, with 5 bases lying between them.

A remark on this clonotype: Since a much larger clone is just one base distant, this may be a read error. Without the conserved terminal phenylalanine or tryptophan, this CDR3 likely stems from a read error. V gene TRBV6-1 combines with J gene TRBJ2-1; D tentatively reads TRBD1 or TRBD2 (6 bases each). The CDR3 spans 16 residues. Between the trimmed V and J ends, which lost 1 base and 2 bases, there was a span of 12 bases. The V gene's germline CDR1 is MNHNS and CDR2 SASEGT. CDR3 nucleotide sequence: TGTGCCAGCAGTGAAGGGAGGGGGACCCCCTACAATGAGCAGTTCTTA. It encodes CASSEGRGTPYNEQFL.

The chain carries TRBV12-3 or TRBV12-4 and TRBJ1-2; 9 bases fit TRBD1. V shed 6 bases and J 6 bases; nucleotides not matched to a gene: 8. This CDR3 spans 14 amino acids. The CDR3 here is CASSPDRGLHGYTF. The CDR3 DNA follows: TGTGCCAGCAGCCCGGACAGGGGTTTGCATGGCTACACCTTC.

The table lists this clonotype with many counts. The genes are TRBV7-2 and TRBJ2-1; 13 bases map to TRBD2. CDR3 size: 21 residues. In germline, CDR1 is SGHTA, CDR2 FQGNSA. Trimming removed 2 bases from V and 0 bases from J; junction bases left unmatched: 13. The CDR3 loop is CASSLYSLLAGGLNSYNEQFF. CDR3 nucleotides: TGTGCCAGCAGCTTATACTCCCTACTAGCGGGGGGGCTGAACTCCTACAATGAGCAGTTCTTC.

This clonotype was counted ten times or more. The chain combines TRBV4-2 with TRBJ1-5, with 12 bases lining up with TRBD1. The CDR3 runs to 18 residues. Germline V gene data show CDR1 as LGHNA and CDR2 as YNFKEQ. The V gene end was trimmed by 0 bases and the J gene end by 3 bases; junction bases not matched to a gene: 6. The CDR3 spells CASSQDQGQGALNQPQHF. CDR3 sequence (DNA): TGTGCCAGCAGCCAAGATCAGGGACAGGGGGCCCTCAATCAGCCCCAGCATTTT.

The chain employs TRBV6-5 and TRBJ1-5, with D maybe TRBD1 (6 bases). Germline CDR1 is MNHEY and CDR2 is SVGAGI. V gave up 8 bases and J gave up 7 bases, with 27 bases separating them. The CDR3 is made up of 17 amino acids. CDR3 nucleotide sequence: TGTGCCAGCGACTTGGAACAGGGTGACGGCTTCGAGCAGCCCCAGCATTTT. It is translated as CASDLEQGDGFEQPQHF.

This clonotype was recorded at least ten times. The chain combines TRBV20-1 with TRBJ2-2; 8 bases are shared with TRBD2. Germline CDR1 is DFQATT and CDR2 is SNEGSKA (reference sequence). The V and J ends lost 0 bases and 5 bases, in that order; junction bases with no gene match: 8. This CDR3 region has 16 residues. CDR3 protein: CSARDWIGRETGELFF. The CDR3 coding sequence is TGCAGTGCTAGAGATTGGATCGGGAGGGAAACCGGGGAGCTGTTTTTT.

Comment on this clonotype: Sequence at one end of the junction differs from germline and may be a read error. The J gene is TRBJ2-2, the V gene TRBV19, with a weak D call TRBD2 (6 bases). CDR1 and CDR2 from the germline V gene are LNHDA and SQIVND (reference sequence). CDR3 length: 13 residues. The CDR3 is CASSFRYTGGLFF. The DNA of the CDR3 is TGTGCCAGTAGTTTCCGCTACACCGGGGGGCTGTTTTTT.

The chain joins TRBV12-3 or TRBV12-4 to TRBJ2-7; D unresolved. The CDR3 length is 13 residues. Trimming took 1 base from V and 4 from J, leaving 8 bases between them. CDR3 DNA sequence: TGTGCCAGCAGTTTAGGCTCCTGGTACGAGCAGTACTTC. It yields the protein CASSLGSWYEQYF.

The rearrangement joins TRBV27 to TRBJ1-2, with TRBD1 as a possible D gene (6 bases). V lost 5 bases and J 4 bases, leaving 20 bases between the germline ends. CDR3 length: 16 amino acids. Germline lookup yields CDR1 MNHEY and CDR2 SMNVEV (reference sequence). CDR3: CASSNSGGRALYGYTF. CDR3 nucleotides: TGTGCCAGCAGTAACTCCGGGGGCAGGGCCCTCTATGGCTACACCTTC.

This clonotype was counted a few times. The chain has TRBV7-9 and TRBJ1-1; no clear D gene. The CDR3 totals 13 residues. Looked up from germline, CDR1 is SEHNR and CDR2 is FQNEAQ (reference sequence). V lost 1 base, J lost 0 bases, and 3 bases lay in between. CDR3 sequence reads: CASSLDVNTEAFF. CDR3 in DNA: TGTGCCAGCAGCTTAGATGTGAACACTGAAGCTTTCTTT.

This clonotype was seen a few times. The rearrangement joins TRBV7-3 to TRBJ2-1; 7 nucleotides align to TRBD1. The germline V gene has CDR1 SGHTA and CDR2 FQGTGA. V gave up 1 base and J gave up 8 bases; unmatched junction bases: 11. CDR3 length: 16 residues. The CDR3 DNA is TGTGCCAGCAGCTTAAGGGGGCGAGGGGGCAGGGATGAGCAGTTCTTC. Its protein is CASSLRGRGGRDEQFF.

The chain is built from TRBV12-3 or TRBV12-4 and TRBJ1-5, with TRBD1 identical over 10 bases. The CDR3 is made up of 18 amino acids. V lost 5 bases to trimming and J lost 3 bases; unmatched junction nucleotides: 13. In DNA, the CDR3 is TGTGCCAGCAGTACGGGACAGGGGTTCGGTCGGTTCAATCAGCCCCAGCATTTT. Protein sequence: CASSTGQGFGRFNQPQHF.

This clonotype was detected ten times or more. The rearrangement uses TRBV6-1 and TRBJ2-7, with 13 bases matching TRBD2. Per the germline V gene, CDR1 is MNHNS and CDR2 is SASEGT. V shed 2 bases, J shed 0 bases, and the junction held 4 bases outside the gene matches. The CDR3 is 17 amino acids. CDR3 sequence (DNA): TGTGCCAGCAGTGAAAGTAGGACTAGCGGGAGCTCCTACGAGCAGTACTTC. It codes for CASSESRTSGSSYEQYF.

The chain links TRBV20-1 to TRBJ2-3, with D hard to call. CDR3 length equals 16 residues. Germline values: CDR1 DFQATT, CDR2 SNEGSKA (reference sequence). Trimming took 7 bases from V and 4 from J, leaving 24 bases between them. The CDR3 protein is CSVPQRILMWADTQYF. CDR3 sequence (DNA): TGCAGTGTACCTCAAAGGATCCTTATGTGGGCAGATACGCAGTATTTT.

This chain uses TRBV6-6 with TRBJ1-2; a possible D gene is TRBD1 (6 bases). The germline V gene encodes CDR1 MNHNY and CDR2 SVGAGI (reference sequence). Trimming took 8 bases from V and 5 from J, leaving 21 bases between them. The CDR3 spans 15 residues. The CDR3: CASSLTRGAEYGYTF. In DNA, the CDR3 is TGTGCCAGCTCCCTGACGAGGGGGGCAGAGTATGGCTACACCTTC.

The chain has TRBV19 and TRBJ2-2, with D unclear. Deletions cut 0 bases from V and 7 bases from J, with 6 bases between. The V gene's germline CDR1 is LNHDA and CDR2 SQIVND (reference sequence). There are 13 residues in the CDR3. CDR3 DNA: TGTGCCAGTAGTATAGATCTGAACGGGGAGCTGTTTTTT. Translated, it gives CASSIDLNGELFF.

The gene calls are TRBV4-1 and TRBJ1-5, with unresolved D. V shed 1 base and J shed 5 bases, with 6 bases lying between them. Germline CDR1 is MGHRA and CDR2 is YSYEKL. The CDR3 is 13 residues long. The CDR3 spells CASSQGEHQPQHF. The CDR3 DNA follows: TGCGCCAGCAGCCAAGGAGAGCATCAGCCCCAGCATTTT.

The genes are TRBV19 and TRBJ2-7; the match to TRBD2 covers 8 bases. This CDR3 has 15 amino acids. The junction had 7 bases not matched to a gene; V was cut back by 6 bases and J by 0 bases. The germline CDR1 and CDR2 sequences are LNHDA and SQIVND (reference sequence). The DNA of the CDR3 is TGTGCCAGTAGCCCCGGGGGGGAGGGCTCCTACGAGCAGTACTTC. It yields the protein CASSPGGEGSYEQYF.

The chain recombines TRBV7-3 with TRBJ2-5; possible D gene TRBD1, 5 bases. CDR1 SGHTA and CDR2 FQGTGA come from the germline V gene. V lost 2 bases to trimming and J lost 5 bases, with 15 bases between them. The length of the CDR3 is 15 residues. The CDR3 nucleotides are TGTGCCAGCAGCTTAGGAATGACAGCTGAGGAGACCCAGTACTTC. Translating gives CASSLGMTAEETQYF.

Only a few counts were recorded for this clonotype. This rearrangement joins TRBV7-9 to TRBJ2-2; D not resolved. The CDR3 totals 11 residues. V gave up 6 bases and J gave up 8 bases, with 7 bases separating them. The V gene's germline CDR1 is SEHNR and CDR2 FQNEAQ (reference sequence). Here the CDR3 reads CASRVPGELFF. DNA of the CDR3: TGTGCCAGCAGAGTACCTGGGGAGCTGTTTTTT. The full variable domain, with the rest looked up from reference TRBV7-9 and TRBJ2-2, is DTGVSQNPRHKITKRGQNVTFRCDPISEHNRLYWYRQTLGQGPEFLTYFQNEAQLEKSRLLSDRFSAERPKGSFSTLEIQRTEQGDSAMYLCASRVPGELFFGEGSRLTVL.